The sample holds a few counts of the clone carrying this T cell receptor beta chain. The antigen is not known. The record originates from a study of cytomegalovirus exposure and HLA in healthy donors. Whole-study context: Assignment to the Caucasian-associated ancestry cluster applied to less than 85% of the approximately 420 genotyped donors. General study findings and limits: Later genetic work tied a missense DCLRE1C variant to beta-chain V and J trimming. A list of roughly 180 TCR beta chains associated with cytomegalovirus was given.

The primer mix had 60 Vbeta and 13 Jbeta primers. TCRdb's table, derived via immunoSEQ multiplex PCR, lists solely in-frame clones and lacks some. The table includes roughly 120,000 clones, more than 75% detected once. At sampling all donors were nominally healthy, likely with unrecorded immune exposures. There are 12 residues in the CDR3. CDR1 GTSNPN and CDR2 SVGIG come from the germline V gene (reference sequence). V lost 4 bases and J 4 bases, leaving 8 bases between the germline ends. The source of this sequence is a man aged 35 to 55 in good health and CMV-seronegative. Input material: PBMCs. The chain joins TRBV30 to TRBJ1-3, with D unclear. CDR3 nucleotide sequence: TGTGCCTGGACCCCGGGGGGAAACACCATATATTTT. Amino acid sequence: CAWTPGGNTIYF. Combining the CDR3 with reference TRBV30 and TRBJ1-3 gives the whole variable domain SQTIHQWPATLVQPVGSPLSLECTVEGTSNPNLYWYRQAAGRGLQLLFYSVGIGQISSEVPQNLSASRPQDRQFILSSKKLLLSDSGFYLCAWTPGGNTIYFGEGSWLTVV.